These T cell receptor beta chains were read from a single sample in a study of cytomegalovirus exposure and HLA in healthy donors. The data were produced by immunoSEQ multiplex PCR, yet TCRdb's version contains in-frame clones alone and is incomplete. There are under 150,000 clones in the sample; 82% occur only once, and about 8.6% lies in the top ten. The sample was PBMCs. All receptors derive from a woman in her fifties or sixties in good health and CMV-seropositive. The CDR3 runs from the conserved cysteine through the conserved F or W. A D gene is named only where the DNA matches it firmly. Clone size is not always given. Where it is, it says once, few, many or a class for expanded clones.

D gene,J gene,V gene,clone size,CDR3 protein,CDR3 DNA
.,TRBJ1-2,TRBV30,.,CAWSVPGAGRGYTF,TGTGCCTGGAGTGTACCAGGGGCGGGTCGGGGCTACACCTTC
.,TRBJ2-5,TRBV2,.,CASSETGETQYF,TGTGCCAGCAGTGAAACAGGAGAGACCCAGTACTTC
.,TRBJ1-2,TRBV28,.,CASSLLLSSYGYTF,TGTGCCAGCAGCCTCCTTCTGAGTAGCTATGGCTACACCTTC
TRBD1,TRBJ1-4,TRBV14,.,CASSQGGTAIGKLFF,TGTGCCAGCAGCCAAGGGGGGACAGCGATAGGAAAACTGTTTTTT
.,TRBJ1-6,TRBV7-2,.,CASSSVNSPLHF,TGTGCCAGCAGCTCCGTAAATTCACCCCTCCACTTT
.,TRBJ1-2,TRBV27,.,CASSLWGDYGYTF,TGTGCCAGCAGTCTCTGGGGGGACTATGGCTACACCTTC
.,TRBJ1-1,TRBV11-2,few,CASSPSLSTEAFF,TGTGCCAGCAGCCCGAGCCTGAGCACTGAAGCTTTCTTT
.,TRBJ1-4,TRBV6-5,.,CASREGGHEKLFF,TGTGCCAGCAGAGAAGGGGGACATGAAAAACTGTTTTTT
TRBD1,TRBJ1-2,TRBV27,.,CASTRSPGQVNGYTF,TGTGCCAGCACCCGAAGCCCTGGACAGGTCAATGGCTACACCTTC
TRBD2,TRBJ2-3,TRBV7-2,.,CASSSGLGGATDTQYF,TGTGCCAGCAGCTCGGGGCTCGGGGGGGCCACAGATACGCAGTATTTT
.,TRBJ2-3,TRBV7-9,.,CASSPNLDTQYF,TGTGCCAGCAGCCCAAACTTAGATACGCAGTATTTT
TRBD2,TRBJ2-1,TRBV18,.,CASSRLAGVSNEQFF,TGTGCCAGCTCACGACTAGCGGGAGTTAGCAATGAGCAGTTCTTC
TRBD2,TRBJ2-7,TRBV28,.,CASSDGWGGLHPPYEQYF,TGTGCCAGCAGTGATGGTTGGGGGGGACTTCATCCCCCCTACGAGCAGTACTTC
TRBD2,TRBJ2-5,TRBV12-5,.,CASGTSGEETQYF,TGTGCTAGTGGGACTAGCGGGGAAGAGACCCAGTACTTC
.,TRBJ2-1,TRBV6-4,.,CASSEDSNNEQFF,TGTGCCAGCAGTGAGGACAGTAACAATGAGCAGTTCTTC
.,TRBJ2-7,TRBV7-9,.,CASSAPQGSYEQYF,TGTGCCAGCAGCGCACCTCAGGGTTCCTACGAGCAGTACTTC
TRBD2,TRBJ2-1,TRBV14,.,CASSPLAGPYNEQFF,TGTGCCAGCAGCCCGCTAGCGGGGCCTTACAATGAGCAGTTCTTC
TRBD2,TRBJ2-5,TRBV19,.,CASSISHTSGGSQETQYF,TGTGCCAGTAGTATATCCCATACTAGCGGGGGGTCTCAAGAGACCCAGTACTTC
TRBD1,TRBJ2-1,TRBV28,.,CASSLGQGISNEQFF,TGTGCCAGCAGTCTCGGACAGGGTATTTCCAATGAGCAGTTCTTC
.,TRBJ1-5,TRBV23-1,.,CASSQSKIRRGNQPQHF,TGCGCCAGCAGTCAATCGAAGATCAGGAGAGGGAATCAGCCCCAGCATTTT
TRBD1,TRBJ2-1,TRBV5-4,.,CASSLGAPGTAYNEQFF,TGTGCCAGCAGCTTGGGTGCCCCCGGGACAGCCTACAATGAGCAGTTCTTC
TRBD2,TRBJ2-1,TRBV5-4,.,CASSSPSGPPYNEQFF,TGTGCCAGCAGCAGCCCTAGCGGACCCCCTTACAATGAGCAGTTCTTC
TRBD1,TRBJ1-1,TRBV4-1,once,CASSLRQGETEAFF,TGCGCCAGCAGCCTACGACAGGGGGAGACTGAAGCTTTCTTT
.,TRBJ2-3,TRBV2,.,CASKAGLSTDTQYF,TGTGCCAGCAAAGCGGGCCTAAGCACAGATACGCAGTATTTT
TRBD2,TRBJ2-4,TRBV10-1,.,CASRTGTSGRMYF,TGCGCCAGCAGAACCGGGACTAGCGGGAGAATGTACTTC
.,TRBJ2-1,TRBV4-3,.,CASSHPIHNEQFF,TGCGCCAGCAGCCACCCAATCCACAATGAGCAGTTCTTC
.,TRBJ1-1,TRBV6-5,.,CASSENIRRTEAFF,TGTGCCAGCAGTGAAAATATCCGTCGGACAGAAGCTTTCTTT
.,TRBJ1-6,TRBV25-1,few,CASSPSHAHYNSPLHF,TGTGCCAGCAGTCCCAGTCATGCTCATTATAATTCACCCCTCCACTTT
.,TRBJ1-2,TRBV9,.,CASTQGRDYGYTF,TGTGCCAGCACCCAAGGCAGGGACTATGGCTACACCTTC
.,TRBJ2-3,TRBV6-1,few,CASSEWATDTDTQYF,TGTGCCAGCAGTGAATGGGCGACAGACACAGATACGCAGTATTTT
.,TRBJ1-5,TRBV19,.,CASSLGGGIGNQPQHF,TGTGCCAGTAGTCTAGGGGGGGGCATAGGGAATCAGCCCCAGCATTTT
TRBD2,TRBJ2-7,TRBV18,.,CASSSGTSGVKNEQYF,TGTGCCAGCTCATCCGGGACTAGCGGGGTAAAAAACGAGCAGTACTTC
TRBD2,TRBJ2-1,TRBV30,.,CARTAGTSGRGAYNEQFF,TGTGCCAGGACTGCAGGGACTAGCGGGAGGGGCGCCTACAATGAGCAGTTCTTC
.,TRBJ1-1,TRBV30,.,CAWSQRGGGTEAFF,TGTGCCTGGAGTCAGCGGGGGGGAGGCACTGAAGCTTTCTTT
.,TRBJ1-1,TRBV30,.,CAWSGQRNTEAFF,TGTGCCTGGAGTGGACAGCGAAACACTGAAGCTTTCTTT
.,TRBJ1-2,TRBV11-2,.,CASSLLPDYGYTF,TGTGCCAGCAGCTTACTCCCTGACTATGGCTACACCTTC
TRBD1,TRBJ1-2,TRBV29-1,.,CSVEGDSLFYGYTF,TGCAGCGTTGAAGGGGACAGCCTTTTCTATGGCTACACCTTC
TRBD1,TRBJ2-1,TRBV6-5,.,CASRSGQGPYNEQFF,TGTGCCAGCAGATCCGGACAGGGACCCTACAATGAGCAGTTCTTC
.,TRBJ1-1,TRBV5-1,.,CASSQGGGSEAFF,TGCGCCAGCAGCCAAGGGGGGGGCTCTGAAGCTTTCTTT
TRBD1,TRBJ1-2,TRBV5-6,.,CASSLGAGPGQGYGYTF,TGTGCCAGCAGCTTGGGGGCCGGACCGGGACAGGGGTACGGCTACACCTTC
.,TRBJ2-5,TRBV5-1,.,CASSLGESRETQYF,TGCGCCAGCAGCTTGGGAGAGTCTCGAGAGACCCAGTACTTC
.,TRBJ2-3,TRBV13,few,CASSRLSGAEADTQYF,TGTGCCAGCAGCCGCCTCTCAGGGGCAGAGGCAGATACGCAGTATTTT
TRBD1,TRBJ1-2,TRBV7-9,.,CSGQGGSPSNYGYTF,TGTTCCGGACAGGGGGGAAGCCCCTCTAACTATGGCTACACCTTC
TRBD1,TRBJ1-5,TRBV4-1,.,CASSPPGQNQPQHF,TGCGCCAGCAGCCCGCCGGGACAGAATCAGCCCCAGCACTTT
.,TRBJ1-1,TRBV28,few,CASRLPGGVEAFF,TGTGCCAGCAGGCTTCCCGGGGGGGTTGAAGCTTTCTTT
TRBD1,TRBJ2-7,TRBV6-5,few,CASSSRSGTGGYEQYF,TGTGCCAGCAGTTCCCGGTCGGGGACAGGGGGCTACGAGCAGTACTTC
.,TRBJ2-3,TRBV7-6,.,CASSQGLSTDTQYF,TGTGCCAGCAGCCAGGGACTGAGCACAGATACGCAGTATTTT
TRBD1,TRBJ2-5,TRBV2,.,CARMDRVGETQYF,TGTGCCAGAATGGACAGGGTAGGAGAGACCCAGTACTTC
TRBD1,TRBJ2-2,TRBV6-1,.,CASSEAADRGGTGELFF,TGTGCCAGCAGTGAAGCCGCCGACAGGGGTGGCACCGGGGAGCTGTTTTTT